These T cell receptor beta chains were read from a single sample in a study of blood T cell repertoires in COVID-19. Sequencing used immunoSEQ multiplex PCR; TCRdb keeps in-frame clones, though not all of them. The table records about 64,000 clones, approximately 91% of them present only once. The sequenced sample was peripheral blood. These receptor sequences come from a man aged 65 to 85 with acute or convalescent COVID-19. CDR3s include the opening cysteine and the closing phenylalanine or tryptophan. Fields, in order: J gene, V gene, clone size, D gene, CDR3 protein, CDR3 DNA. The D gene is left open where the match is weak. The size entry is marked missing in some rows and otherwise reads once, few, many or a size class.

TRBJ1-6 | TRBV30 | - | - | CAWSVSSVLHF | TGTGCCTGGAGTGTCAGTTCCGTCCTCCACTTT
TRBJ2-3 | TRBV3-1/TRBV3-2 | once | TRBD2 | CASSRGSGGLATDTQYF | TGTGCCAGCAGCCGGGGGTCAGGGGGACTAGCAACAGATACGCAGTATTTT
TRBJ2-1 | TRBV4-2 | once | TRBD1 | CASSQGDRGVNEQFF | TGTGCCAGCAGCCAAGGGGACAGGGGAGTCAATGAGCAGTTCTTC
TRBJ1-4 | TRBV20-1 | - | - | CSASSTGSEKLFF | TGCAGTGCTAGTTCGACAGGCAGTGAAAAACTGTTTTTT
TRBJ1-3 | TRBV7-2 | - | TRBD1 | CASSLSRTGGNTIYF | TGTGCCAGCAGCTTAAGTCGGACAGGGGGAAACACCATATATTTT
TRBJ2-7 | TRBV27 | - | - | CASSEGNSYEQYF | TGTGCCAGCAGCGAGGGAAACTCCTACGAGCAGTACTTC
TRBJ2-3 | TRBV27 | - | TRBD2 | CASRTLLGLAGDTDTQYF | TGTGCCAGCAGAACATTGTTGGGACTAGCGGGGGACACAGATACGCAGTATTTT
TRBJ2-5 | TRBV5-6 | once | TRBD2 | CASSSGLAGGRETQYF | TGTGCCAGCAGTTCTGGACTAGCGGGGGGGCGGGAGACCCAGTACTTC
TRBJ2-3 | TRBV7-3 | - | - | CASSPGQLQLEDTQYF | TGTGCCAGCAGCCCTGGACAGTTGCAATTGGAGGATACGCAGTATTTT
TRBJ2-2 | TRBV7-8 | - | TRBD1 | CASSLITGGPANTGELFF | TGTGCCAGCAGCTTAATTACAGGGGGACCAGCGAACACCGGGGAGCTGTTTTTT
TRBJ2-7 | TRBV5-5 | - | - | CARPREHSWKEQYF | TGTGCCAGACCTCGGGAGCACAGTTGGAAGGAGCAGTACTTC
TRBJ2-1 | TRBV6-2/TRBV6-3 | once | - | CASSYFRGDNEQFF | TGTGCCAGCAGTTACTTCAGGGGTGACAATGAGCAGTTCTTC
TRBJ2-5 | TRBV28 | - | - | CASSSSNRLGAETQYF | TGTGCCAGCAGTTCCTCGAATCGACTAGGGGCAGAGACCCAGTACTTC
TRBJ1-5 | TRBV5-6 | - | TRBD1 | CASSFSHDRVYSNQPQHF | TGTGCCAGCAGCTTCTCTCACGACAGGGTCTATAGCAATCAGCCCCAGCATTTT
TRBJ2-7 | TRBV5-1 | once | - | CASSLVRVADSYEQYF | TGCGCCAGCAGCTTAGTCAGGGTCGCTGACTCCTACGAGCAGTACTTC
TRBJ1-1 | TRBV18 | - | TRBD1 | CASSPPEGAATEAFF | TGTGCCAGCTCACCCCCAGAGGGGGCGGCCACTGAAGCTTTCTTT
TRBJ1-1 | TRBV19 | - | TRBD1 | CASSRKRQGSNTEAFF | TGTGCCAGTAGTAGGAAGAGACAGGGATCGAACACTGAAGCTTTCTTT
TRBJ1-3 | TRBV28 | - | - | CASSFARYSGNTIYF | TGTGCCAGCAGTTTTGCCAGGTACTCTGGAAACACCATATATTTT
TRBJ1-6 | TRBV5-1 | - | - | CASSPTGYNSPLHF | TGCGCCAGCAGCCCTACCGGGTATAATTCACCCCTCCACTTT
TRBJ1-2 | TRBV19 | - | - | CASSIRRANYGYTF | TGTGCCAGTAGTATACGCAGGGCCAACTATGGCTACACCTTC
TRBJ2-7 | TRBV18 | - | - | CASSRRLHESYEQYF | TGTGCCAGCTCACGCAGGCTCCATGAATCCTACGAGCAGTACTTC
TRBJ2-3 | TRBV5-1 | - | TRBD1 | CASSLGDRGRTDTQYF | TGCGCCAGCAGCTTGGGGGACAGGGGGCGGACAGATACGCAGTATTTT
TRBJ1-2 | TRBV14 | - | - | CASSHTGGYGYTF | TGTGCCAGCAGCCATACCGGGGGTTATGGCTACACCTTC
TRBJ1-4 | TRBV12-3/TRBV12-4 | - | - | CASSFWGGEKLFF | TGTGCCAGCAGTTTTTGGGGGGGCGAAAAACTGTTTTTT
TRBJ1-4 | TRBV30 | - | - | CAWSRRNGEKLFF | TGTGCCTGGAGCCGGAGAAACGGGGAAAAACTGTTTTTT
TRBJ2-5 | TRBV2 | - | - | CASSGGRPQETQYF | TGTGCCAGCAGTGGGGGCAGGCCCCAAGAGACCCAGTACTTC
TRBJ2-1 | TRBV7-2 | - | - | CASIIRRGGANEQFF | TGTGCCAGCATCATAAGGCGAGGGGGGGCCAATGAGCAGTTCTTC
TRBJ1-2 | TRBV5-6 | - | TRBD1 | CASSPGPGQLHGYTF | TGTGCCAGCAGCCCAGGCCCGGGACAGCTGCATGGCTACACCTTC
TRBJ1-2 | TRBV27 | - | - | CASSFLTQGGSYGYTF | TGTGCCAGCAGTTTCCTCACACAAGGGGGATCCTATGGCTACACCTTC
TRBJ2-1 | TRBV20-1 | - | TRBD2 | CSASRRGISESYNEQFF | TGCAGTGCTAGTCGGCGGGGGATTTCGGAATCCTACAATGAGCAGTTCTTC
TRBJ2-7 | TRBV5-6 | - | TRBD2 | CASSLLFRLSREGDYEQYF | TGTGCCAGCAGCTTGTTGTTCAGACTATCCCGGGAGGGGGACTACGAGCAGTACTTC
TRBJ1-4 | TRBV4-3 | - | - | CASSQGPWSRSEKLFF | TGCGCCAGCAGCCAAGGCCCTTGGAGTAGGAGTGAAAAACTGTTTTTT
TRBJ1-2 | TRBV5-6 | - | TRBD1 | CASRPQGAKGYTF | TGTGCCAGCAGACCACAGGGGGCCAAAGGCTACACCTTC
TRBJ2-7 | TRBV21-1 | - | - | CASSKGKGQRTYEQYF | TGTGCCAGCAGCAAAGGAAAAGGACAGCGGACCTACGAGCAGTACTTC
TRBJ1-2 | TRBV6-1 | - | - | CASSSEATNYGYTF | TGTGCCAGCAGCTCAGAGGCTACTAACTATGGCTACACCTTC
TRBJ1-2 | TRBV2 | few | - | CASFRTGEVDGYTF | TGTGCCTCTTTCCGGACGGGGGAGGTGGATGGCTACACCTTC
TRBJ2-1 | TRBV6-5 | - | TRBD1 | CASSYRDSYNEQFF | TGTGCCAGCAGTTACCGGGACAGCTACAATGAGCAGTTCTTC
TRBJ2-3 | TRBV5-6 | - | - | CASSSGGDTQYF | TGTGCCAGCAGCTCAGGGGGGGATACGCAGTATTTT
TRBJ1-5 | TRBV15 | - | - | CATSGDQAGLGGNNQPQHF | TGTGCCACCAGCGGGGATCAGGCAGGGCTGGGTGGGAACAATCAGCCCCAGCATTTT
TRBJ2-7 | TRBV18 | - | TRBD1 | CASSSTGVSEQYF | TGTGCCAGCTCTTCGACAGGGGTAAGCGAGCAGTACTTC
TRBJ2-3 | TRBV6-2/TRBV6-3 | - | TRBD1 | CASSSGTELTDTQYF | TGTGCCAGCAGCTCCGGGACAGAACTTACAGATACGCAGTATTTT
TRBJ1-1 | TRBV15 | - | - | CATSRQGNTEAFF | TGTGCCACCAGCAGACAGGGTAACACTGAAGCTTTCTTT
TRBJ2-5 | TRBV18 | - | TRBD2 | CASSRRIAGEQETQYF | TGTGCCAGCTCACGCAGAATAGCGGGGGAACAAGAGACCCAGTACTTC
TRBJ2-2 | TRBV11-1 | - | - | CASSLTTANTGELFF | TGTGCCAGCAGCTTAACGACAGCGAACACCGGGGAGCTGTTTTTT
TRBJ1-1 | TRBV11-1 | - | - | CASSLTGIMNTEAFF | TGTGCCAGCAGCTTAACGGGGATCATGAACACTGAAGCTTTCTTT